This T cell receptor beta chain was found in a study of blood T cell repertoires in COVID-19. On the study more broadly: COVID-19 samples collected from the United States, Italy and Spain covered acute and convalescent phases. PBMCs, B-cell-depleted T cells, or T cells were the source of the cDNA or gDNA that made up the material.

The CDR3 covers 15 residues. Germline V lookup: CDR1 SEHNR, CDR2 FQNEAQ (reference sequence). V was clipped by 1 base and J by 3 bases, with 9 bases between them. As handled by the study authors: Using reference gene primer amplification, nucleated cell counts were estimated. TCRdb's table, derived via immunoSEQ multiplex PCR, lists solely in-frame clones and lacks some. V and J calls and clone size are as listed in that table; D and trimming were resolved from the DNA. The profile shows more than 85,000 clones, around 75% of them singletons. Sequencing was done on a sample of peripheral blood. This TCR was sampled from a man between 65 and 85 years old with acute or convalescent COVID-19. V is TRBV7-9 and J is TRBJ2-2; no definite D call. CDR3 sequence (DNA): TGTGCCAGCAGCTTAGACAGAACGTACACCGGGGAGCTGTTTTTT. Translation: CASSLDRTYTGELFF.